These T cell receptor beta chains were read from a single sample in a study of blood T cell repertoires in COVID-19. The protocol was immunoSEQ multiplex PCR, while the TCRdb copy is restricted to in-frame clones and leaves out a portion. The table shows about 250,000 clones, with roughly 84% occurring only once. What was sequenced was peripheral blood. These receptors originate from a woman aged 40 to 50 who had recovered from COVID-19. The CDR3 runs from the conserved cysteine through the conserved F or W. The order of the fields is V gene, clone size, CDR3 length, D gene, J gene, CDR3 DNA, CDR3 protein. D genes are given only for firm matches. Some rows mark clone size as missing; the rest say once, few, many or name a class of expanded clone.

TRBV29-1,-,17,-,TRBJ2-3,TGCAGCGTTTATGGGGTCGCGGGGACGCGTTCGTGGGATACGCAGTATTTT,CSVYGVAGTRSWDTQYF
TRBV27,many,12,-,TRBJ1-6,TGTGCCAGCAGGGACAGAAATTCACCCCTCCACTTT,CASRDRNSPLHF
TRBV7-8,-,13,-,TRBJ2-7,TGTGCCAGCAGCCTCGGGATCTCCTACGAGCAGTACTTC,CASSLGISYEQYF
TRBV29-1,once,12,-,TRBJ2-1,TGCAGCCTGATCAGGGTTGGTAATGAGCAGTTCTTC,CSLIRVGNEQFF
TRBV7-9,-,15,TRBD2,TRBJ2-1,TGTGCCAGCAGCTCACTAGCGGGAGGGCCTATTGAGCAGTTCTTC,CASSSLAGGPIEQFF
TRBV18,-,14,-,TRBJ1-3,TGTGCCAGCTCACACGATACCACAGGGCTCACCATATATTTT,CASSHDTTGLTIYF
TRBV5-1,-,14,-,TRBJ2-5,TGCGCCAGCAGCTTGCCGGGGGGCCAGGAGACCCAGTACTTC,CASSLPGGQETQYF
TRBV19,-,15,TRBD2,TRBJ2-3,TGTGCCAGTAGGGATCGAGCGGGGCCCACAGATACGCAGTATTTT,CASRDRAGPTDTQYF
TRBV24-1,-,15,TRBD1,TRBJ2-5,TGTGCCACCAGTGATCGGGGGACAGGGGGTGCGACCCAGTACTTC,CATSDRGTGGATQYF
TRBV11-3,-,14,-,TRBJ2-5,TGTGCCAGCAGCTTAGAGCTTCACAAAGAGACCCAGTACTTC,CASSLELHKETQYF
TRBV6-6,-,14,-,TRBJ1-2,TGTGCCAGCAGTTCGCGACTAGGGGAGTATGGCTACACCTTC,CASSSRLGEYGYTF
TRBV5-6,once,14,TRBD1,TRBJ1-6,TGTGCCAGCAGCCCTAGACAGGGACGGTCACCCCTCCACTTT,CASSPRQGRSPLHF
TRBV19,-,12,TRBD1,TRBJ2-7,TGTGCCACCGGGACAGGACCCTACGAGCAGTACTTC,CATGTGPYEQYF
TRBV19,-,14,-,TRBJ2-3,TGTGCCAGTAGTACGAGAGGGGGTACAGATACGCAGTATTTT,CASSTRGGTDTQYF
TRBV25-1,-,15,-,TRBJ1-3,TGTGCCAGCAGTGACAGTCTGGGAGCTGGAAACACCATATATTTT,CASSDSLGAGNTIYF
TRBV14,few,16,-,TRBJ2-7,TGTGCCAGCAGCCAAGGGACTCGAGCGGGCTCCTACGAGCAGTACTTC,CASSQGTRAGSYEQYF
TRBV27,-,16,TRBD1,TRBJ2-7,TGTGCCAGCAGTCCCTTGGACAGGGGGCTGTCCTACGAGCAGTACTTC,CASSPLDRGLSYEQYF
TRBV19,-,15,TRBD2,TRBJ2-1,TGTGCCAGTAGTACCGGGAGGACCTCGTACAATGAGCAGTTCTTC,CASSTGRTSYNEQFF
TRBV6-5,-,13,TRBD1,TRBJ1-4,TGTGCCAGCAGAGGGACAGGGGTTGAAAAACTGTTTTTT,CASRGTGVEKLFF
TRBV3-1/TRBV3-2,-,17,-,TRBJ2-3,TGTGCCAGCAGCCAAAGTACAGGAACAGTGGCAGCAGATACGCAGTATTTT,CASSQSTGTVAADTQYF
TRBV3-1/TRBV3-2,-,14,-,TRBJ2-7,TGTGCCAGCAGCCAAAGTCCAGGTCTATACGAGCAGTACTTC,CASSQSPGLYEQYF